What follows are 25 T cell receptor beta chains derived from one specimen sequenced in a study of blood T cells in healthy people across ages. The use of a sample-barcoded 5' primer and a J-beta primer mix characterized a second PCR of roughly 6 to 11 cycles. One entry per CDR3 protein results from TCRdb running MiXCR on the 5' RACE reads. The sample lists around 900,000 distinct CDR3 sequences, around 54% occurring once. The sample was blood. These receptors were taken from a woman aged 55-70 years in good health.

The rearrangement joins TRBV5-1 to TRBJ1-2; D is possibly TRBD1 (6 bases). The CDR3 is 15 amino acids. V dropped 4 bases and J dropped 0 bases, with 13 bases sitting between them. CDR1 and CDR2 from the germline V gene are SGHRS and YFSETQ. CDR3 DNA sequence: TGCGCCAGCAGCCCCCGGGACATTCCTAACTATGGCTACACCTTC. This gives the protein CASSPRDIPNYGYTF.

This sequence joins TRBV20-1 and TRBJ2-3, with 9 nucleotides matching TRBD2. The CDR3 has 16 residues. V lost 1 base to trimming and J lost 2 bases; unmatched junction nucleotides: 7. In germline, CDR1 is DFQATT, CDR2 SNEGSKA (reference sequence). The CDR3 DNA follows: TGCAGTGCTAGAGTTCCGGGACTAGCAATCACAGATACGCAGTATTTT. It yields the protein CSARVPGLAITDTQYF.

J is TRBJ2-4 and V is TRBV20-1; 12 bases agree with TRBD2. V shed 5 bases and J 3 bases; nucleotides not matched to a gene: 8. This CDR3 comprises 16 residues. CDR1 and CDR2 from the germline V gene are DFQATT and SNEGSKA (reference sequence). The CDR3 bases are TGCAGTGCTTCGACTAGCGGGAGTCTTGTCAAAAACATTCAGTACTTC. As protein: CSASTSGSLVKNIQYF.

This clonotype was seen a handful of times. V usage is TRBV29-1 and J usage is TRBJ2-6, with D hard to call. Trimming pared 1 base from V and 1 base from J, leaving 11 bases between. This CDR3 has 16 residues. Per germline, CDR1 SQVTM and CDR2 ANQGSEA. CDR3 protein: CSVEGTLKSGANVLTF. For the CDR3, the DNA is TGCAGCGTTGAAGGGACCTTGAAATCTGGGGCCAACGTCCTGACTTTC.

This rearrangement joins TRBV20-1 to TRBJ2-5; 7 bases match TRBD2. CDR1 is DFQATT and CDR2 is SNEGSKA in the germline V gene (reference sequence). V lost 0 bases to trimming and J lost 13 bases; unmatched junction nucleotides: 11. The CDR3 totals 13 residues. CDR3 DNA: TGCAGTGCTAGAGAGGGAGGATTACTAGCGACGTACTTC. It specifies CSAREGGLLATYF.

This clonotype showed up just a few times. This chain uses TRBV5-1 with TRBJ2-1; D unclear. The CDR3 has 14 residues. Trimming took 1 base from V and 5 from J, leaving 10 bases between them. CDR1 is SGHRS, CDR2 YFSETQ, per germline. DNA of the CDR3: TGCGCCAGCAGCTTGATCCCTACCAACAATGAGCAGTTCTTC. Encoded protein: CASSLIPTNNEQFF.

Comment on this clonotype: The germline gene is not matched at one end of the junction; a read error may be the cause. The V gene is TRBV20-1, the J gene TRBJ2-7, with 11 bases matching TRBD2. The CDR3 loop spans 16 amino acids. Germline CDR1 reads DFQATT; CDR2 reads SNEGSKA (reference sequence). CDR3 amino acids: CSAPRPGTSGSYERYF. The CDR3 nucleotides are TGCAGTGCTCCCCGCCCGGGGACTAGCGGCTCCTACGAGCGGTACTTC.

The gene calls are TRBV7-2 and TRBJ2-3; either TRBD1 or TRBD2 may supply D (5 bases each). Trimming stripped 5 bases from V and 2 bases from J, with 14 bases between. The CDR3 has 15 residues. From germline, CDR1 is SGHTA and CDR2 FQGNSA. The CDR3 here is CASSNRDLSTDTQYF. The CDR3 nucleotides are TGTGCCAGCAGCAACCGGGACCTGTCCACAGATACGCAGTATTTT. Variable domain in full (rest from reference TRBV7-2 and TRBJ2-3): GAGVSQSPSNKVTEKGKDVELRCDPISGHTALYWYRQSLGQGLEFLIYFQGNSAPDKSGLPSDRFSAERTGGSVSTLTIQRTQQEDSAVYLCASSNRDLSTDTQYFGPGTRLTVL.

This clonotype was detected only a few times. V is TRBV12-3 or TRBV12-4 and J is TRBJ2-7; the D gene is possibly TRBD2 (6 bases). CDR3 length: 17 amino acids. With 6 bases removed from V and 0 bases from J, the gap between germline ends came to 21 bases. CDR3 nucleotide sequence: TGTGCCAGCAGCCCGGACGCGGGGAAGGTAGGCTCCTACGAGCAGTACTTC. Translated, it gives CASSPDAGKVGSYEQYF.

This clonotype was detected a few times. The chain carries TRBV24-1 and TRBJ2-3; possibly TRBD2 for D (5 bases). This CDR3 contains 14 residues. V lost 1 base and J lost 4, with 8 bases in between. Germline values: CDR1 KGHDR, CDR2 SFDVKD. CDR3 protein: CATSDFLGADTQYF. In nucleotides, the CDR3 is TGTGCCACCAGTGATTTTCTCGGGGCAGATACGCAGTATTTT.

The chain has TRBV6-6 and TRBJ1-6; D is possibly TRBD1 (5 bases). Trimming cost V 9 bases and J 10 bases, with 16 bases left between them. This CDR3 has 13 amino acids. CDR1 and CDR2 from the germline V gene are MNHNY and SVGAGI (reference sequence). CDR3: CASVTGVESPLHF. The CDR3 region has the DNA TGTGCCAGTGTAACGGGGGTCGAATCACCCCTCCACTTT.

The chain combines TRBV20-1 with TRBJ1-5, with D uncertain. This CDR3 has 15 residues. Trimming cost V 3 bases and J 0 bases, with 12 bases left between them. From germline, CDR1 is DFQATT and CDR2 SNEGSKA (reference sequence). The CDR3 sequence is CSASSQPYSNQPQHF. The DNA for the CDR3 is TGCAGTGCTAGTTCTCAGCCTTATAGCAATCAGCCCCAGCATTTT.

The chain is built from TRBV15 and TRBJ1-2, with a tentative D call TRBD1 (5 bases). Germline CDR1 reads LNHNV; CDR2 reads YYDKDF (reference sequence). V was clipped by 3 bases and J by 8 bases, with 16 bases between them. This CDR3 comprises 14 residues. CDR3 amino acids: CATSRGGETDGYTF. DNA for the CDR3: TGTGCCACCAGCAGGGGGGGGGAGACAGACGGCTACACCTTC.

V and J are TRBV7-9 and TRBJ2-5; D perhaps matches TRBD2 (6 bases). CDR1 and CDR2 (germline): SEHNR, FQNEAQ (reference sequence). Trimming took 5 bases from V and 9 from J, leaving 19 bases between them. This CDR3 has 14 residues. In DNA form, the CDR3 reads TGTGCCAGCAGCCCCGGACTCAGCTGGGAGGCCCAGTACTTC. It encodes CASSPGLSWEAQYF.

The sample holds a few counts of this clonotype. The V gene is TRBV10-2, the J gene TRBJ2-7; 8 nucleotides line up with TRBD2. The CDR3 is 16 residues long. V gave up 0 bases and J gave up 4 bases; unmatched junction bases: 8. CDR1 and CDR2 (germline): WSHSY, SAAADI. The CDR3 loop reads CASSESTGGPGYEQYF. CDR3 sequence (DNA): TGCGCCAGCAGTGAGTCCACGGGAGGGCCAGGGTACGAGCAGTACTTC.

This chain links TRBV4-1 with TRBJ1-2; D uncertain. The V and J ends lost 0 bases and 7 bases respectively, with 18 bases between them. The germline V gene encodes CDR1 MGHRA and CDR2 YSYEKL. The CDR3 has 16 amino acids. The CDR3 protein is CASSQESTAGRSGYTF. Here the CDR3 DNA reads TGCGCCAGCAGCCAAGAGAGTACCGCAGGCCGTTCTGGCTACACCTTC.

The sample holds a few counts of this clonotype. CDR3 sequence (DNA): TGTGCCATCAGTGAGGGACAGGGGAAGGTCTATGGCTACACCTTC. Encoded protein: CAISEGQGKVYGYTF. The chain couples TRBV10-3 to TRBJ1-2; 9 bases are shared with TRBD1. The CDR3 spans 15 residues. The germline gives CDR1 ENHRY, CDR2 SYGVKD. V lost 2 bases to trimming and J lost 4 bases; unmatched junction nucleotides: 5.

V and J are TRBV7-8 and TRBJ2-4; D might be TRBD1 (6 bases). The better agreement between TRBJ2-7 and the DNA end casts doubt on the J call. The CDR3 runs to 16 residues. Looked up from germline, CDR1 is SGHVS and CDR2 is FQNEAQ. CDR3 in amino acids: CASRPLGITGRDEQYF. The CDR3 DNA sequence: TGTGCCAGCAGGCCTCTAGGCATTACAGGGCGCGACGAGCAGTACTTC.

This clonotype was detected ten times or more. The V and J genes are TRBV18 and TRBJ1-5, with 7 positions matching TRBD1. V gave up 3 bases and J gave up 4 bases; unmatched junction bases: 0. CDR3 size: 13 residues. Germline CDR1 is KGHSH and CDR2 is LQKENI. CDR3 coding DNA: TGTGCCAGCTCACCGGGACAGAATCAGCCCCAGCATTTT. This encodes CASSPGQNQPQHF.

The chain carries TRBV7-9 and TRBJ2-7, with TRBD1 as a possible D gene (5 bases). Germline lookup yields CDR1 SEHNR and CDR2 FQNEAQ (reference sequence). This CDR3 has 16 residues. Trimming cost V 1 base and J 7 bases, with 20 bases left between them. CDR3 DNA: TGTGCCAGCAGCTTAGGCGGTGGGGCAAAGATGAGGGAGCAGTACTTC. Protein sequence: CASSLGGGAKMREQYF.

Concerning this clonotype itself: A read error may account for a junction end that differs from germline. The chain joins TRBV9 to TRBJ2-7; tentatively, D is TRBD2 (7 bases). The germline V gene encodes CDR1 SGDLS and CDR2 YYNGEE. This CDR3 has 14 residues. The CDR3 region is CAGSVEGGSYEQYF. CDR3 sequence (DNA): TGTGCCGGCAGCGTAGAGGGGGGGTCCTACGAGCAGTACTTC.

This clonotype showed up just a few times. V and J are TRBV7-9 and TRBJ2-7; tentatively, D is TRBD1 (7 bases). Trimming took off 0 bases at V and 4 bases at J, with 13 bases between the two ends. The CDR3 length is 15 residues. Germline V gene sequence: CDR1 SEHNR, CDR2 FQNEAQ (reference sequence). The chain's CDR3 is CASSLAQGTVYEQYF. CDR3 sequence (DNA): TGTGCCAGCAGCTTAGCACAGGGGACTGTGTACGAGCAGTACTTC.

The rearrangement joins TRBV20-1 to TRBJ2-5; a possible D gene is TRBD1 (5 bases). The assigned J gene may be wrong: the sequence end matches TRBJ2-4 better. This CDR3 comprises 17 residues. Germline loops: CDR1 DFQATT, CDR2 SNEGSKA (reference sequence). This CDR3 is CSARESRGAILKNIQYF. CDR3 sequence (DNA): TGCAGTGCTAGAGAGAGTCGTGGGGCGATTCTCAAAAACATTCAGTACTTC.

This chain joins TRBV29-1 and TRBJ2-3; TRBD1 aligns across 10 bases. The CDR3 consists of 14 residues. V gave up 7 bases and J gave up 6 bases; unmatched junction bases: 10. Germline V gives CDR1 SQVTM, CDR2 ANQGSEA. CDR3 amino acids: CSAATGGVWDTQYF. CDR3 nucleotide sequence: TGCAGCGCTGCGACAGGGGGCGTTTGGGATACGCAGTATTTT.

The chain links TRBV6-5 to TRBJ2-5; 9 nucleotides match TRBD1. Matching the DNA end better, TRBJ2-7 makes the J call doubtful. This CDR3 has 15 amino acids. In germline, CDR1 is MNHEY, CDR2 SVGAGI. The CDR3 DNA reads TGTGCCAGCAGTTACAGCCGGGACAGGGCCAACGAGCAGTACTTC. It yields the protein CASSYSRDRANEQYF.